The clone carrying this T cell receptor (beta chain) was seen a single time. Its antigen is as yet unknown. This record belongs to a study of cytomegalovirus exposure and HLA in healthy donors. For the study at large: The platform used for the 100 to 150 validation repertoires matched that of the approximately 670 first-cohort repertoires, a later analysis reported.

The donors were part of the validation cohort of some 120 subjects. That cohort was separate from the first cohort, which comprised about 670 subjects. The germline CDR1 and CDR2 sequences are SGHAT and FQNNGV. V lost 5 bases and J 2 bases, leaving 9 bases between the germline ends. CDR3 length: 13 residues. Repertoires were generated with immunoSEQ multiplex PCR, while TCRdb's copy carries only in-frame clones and drops some. The table includes hundreds of thousands of clones, 70% to 90% detected once. Study conclusions and caveats: A few chains tied to CMV proved CMV antigen-specific in vitro. With high specificity and sensitivity, the classifier reportedly diagnosed cytomegalovirus status.

This clonotype was sampled from a woman in her late teens or twenties in good health and CMV-seronegative. The chain links TRBV11-2 to TRBJ1-2; D gene ambiguous. Source material: PBMCs. The CDR3 DNA follows: TGTGCCAGCAGCGCGGCCAGGAACTATGGCTACACCTTC. It is translated as CASSAARNYGYTF.